This T cell receptor beta chain came from a study of T-cell memory formation after mild COVID-19. V lost 5 bases and J lost 9; bases outside the gene matches: 11. The CDR3 covers 16 residues. TCRdb reprocessed the 5' RACE reads with MiXCR, giving one entry per CDR3 protein. The top ten hold under 2.5% of the sample, which has roughly 240,000 distinct CDR3 sequences, approximately 15% seen once. This clonotype showed up just a few times. Sequenced input: PBMCs or a T cell subset sorted from them (not recorded which). The J gene is TRBJ2-1, the V gene TRBV12-3 or TRBV12-4, with 12 bases identical to TRBD2. The TCR comes from an adult woman who had mild COVID-19 (a few samples of this study predate the infection). Cell type and time point are not known. CDR3 bases: TGTGCCAGCAGTCCGCCCCGACTAGCGGGAGCCGGTGAGCAGTTCTTC. Residues: CASSPPRLAGAGEQFF.